The 32 T cell receptor beta chains below all came from one sample that was sequenced in a study of identifying expanded T cells in peripheral blood. The method was immunoSEQ multiplex PCR; TCRdb's version includes in-frame clones alone and lacks a portion of them. The table lists around 130,000 clones, 86% of them singletons, with approximately 8% in the top ten. Specimen: blood. The receptor set was obtained from a person between 18 and 69 years old in good health.

In regard to this clone: Other DNA sequences in this sample translate to the same CDR3. The chain uses TRBV5-1 and TRBJ2-5; 9 bases match TRBD2. Germline V gene lookup returns CDR1 SGHRS and CDR2 YFSETQ. The CDR3 consists of 14 residues. V gave up 4 bases and J gave up 2 bases; unmatched junction bases: 3. Written as DNA, the CDR3 is TGCGCCAGCAGCCTTAGCGGGGGACAAGAGACCCAGTACTTC. It translates to CASSLSGGQETQYF.

The chain is built from TRBV7-9 and TRBJ2-2; possibly TRBD2 for D (5 bases). CDR1 SEHNR and CDR2 FQNEAQ come from the germline V gene (reference sequence). Trimming left V 3 bases short and J 4 bases short, with 9 bases between. CDR3 size: 14 residues. The CDR3 loop reads CASSFQTTTGELFF. The CDR3 coding sequence is TGTGCCAGCAGCTTTCAGACTACCACCGGGGAGCTGTTTTTT.

The CDR3 spells CASRDSYNSPLHF. The CDR3, as DNA: TGTGCCAGCAGGGACAGCTATAATTCACCCCTCCACTTT. J is TRBJ1-6 and V is TRBV6-1; a possible D gene is TRBD1 (6 bases). Deletions cut 6 bases from V and 3 bases from J, with 6 bases between. In germline, CDR1 is MNHNS, CDR2 SASEGT. The CDR3 is made up of 13 amino acids.

The chain employs TRBV4-1 and TRBJ1-4; no clear D. V was clipped by 4 bases and J by 6 bases, with 9 bases between them. The CDR3 contains 13 residues. Germline loops: CDR1 MGHRA, CDR2 YSYEKL. The DNA of the CDR3 is TGCGCCAGCAGCCCATACCGAGATGAAAAACTGTTTTTT. Translating it yields CASSPYRDEKLFF.

The chain is built from TRBV7-9 and TRBJ1-1, with D possibly being TRBD1 (6 bases). The V gene lost 5 bases and the J gene lost 1 base, with 11 bases spanning the gap. Looked up from germline, CDR1 is SEHNR and CDR2 is FQNEAQ (reference sequence). This CDR3 region has 14 residues. The CDR3 sequence is CASSPETGNTEAFF. The DNA of the CDR3 is TGTGCCAGCAGCCCCGAGACAGGGAACACTGAAGCTTTCTTT. Supplemented by reference TRBV7-9 and TRBJ1-1, the full variable domain reads DTGVSQNPRHKITKRGQNVTFRCDPISEHNRLYWYRQTLGQGPEFLTYFQNEAQLEKSRLLSDRFSAERPKGSFSTLEIQRTEQGDSAMYLCASSPETGNTEAFFGQGTRLTVV.

The rearrangement joins TRBV28 to TRBJ1-2; tentative D call: TRBD1 (6 bases). The CDR3 runs 13 residues. Looked up from germline, CDR1 is MDHEN and CDR2 is SYDVKM. V shed 6 bases and J shed 3 bases, with 11 bases lying between them. The CDR3 here is CASSLQGHYGYTF. DNA of the CDR3: TGTGCCAGCAGCCTACAGGGCCACTATGGCTACACCTTC.

The chain combines TRBV5-1 with TRBJ1-2, with a tentative D call TRBD1 (5 bases). Germline loops: CDR1 SGHRS, CDR2 YFSETQ. The CDR3 has 14 residues. Trimming removed 0 bases at V and 0 bases at J, with 6 bases between. The CDR3 sequence: CASSLVTANYGYTF. DNA of the CDR3: TGCGCCAGCAGCTTGGTGACAGCTAACTATGGCTACACCTTC.

As to this clone: Within the sample, other DNA sequences also encode this same CDR3. This rearrangement joins TRBV18 to TRBJ2-7; D is unresolved. The germline V and J ends were trimmed by 3 bases and 3 bases, with 3 bases remaining between them. In germline, CDR1 is KGHSH, CDR2 LQKENI. The CDR3 contains 11 residues. The CDR3 sequence: CASSPDYEQYF. In DNA form, the CDR3 reads TGTGCCAGCTCACCTGACTACGAGCAGTACTTC.

The chain carries TRBV5-1 and TRBJ1-2; D remains unclear. With 5 bases removed from V and 2 bases from J, the gap between germline ends came to 7 bases. CDR3 length: 12 amino acids. Germline lookup yields CDR1 SGHRS and CDR2 YFSETQ. The DNA of the CDR3 is TGCGCCAGCAGTGGGGAAAACTATGGCTACACCTTC. Translated: CASSGENYGYTF.

The chain links TRBV2 to TRBJ1-5, with D unclear. The V and J ends lost 2 bases and 3 bases respectively, with 11 bases between them. The CDR3 extends over 15 amino acids. Germline CDR1 is SNHLY and CDR2 is FYNNEI. The CDR3 reads CASSESVGFNQPQHF. The DNA of the CDR3 is TGTGCCAGCAGTGAATCGGTGGGGTTCAATCAGCCCCAGCATTTT. Full variable domain (outside the CDR3, taken from reference TRBV2 and TRBJ1-5): EPEVTQTPSHQVTQMGQEVILRCVPISNHLYFYWYRQILGQKVEFLVSFYNNEISEKSEIFDDQFSVERPDGSNFTLKIRSTKLEDSAMYFCASSESVGFNQPQHFGDGTRLSIL.

The gene calls are TRBV7-7 and TRBJ2-5; TRBD2 agrees at 8 bases. Trimming took 4 bases from V and 4 from J; bases not matched to a gene: 8. Germline-derived CDR1 and CDR2 are SSHAT and FNYEAQ (reference sequence). The CDR3 covers 15 residues. The chain's CDR3 is CASSYGGASGETQYF. In DNA, the CDR3 is TGTGCCAGCAGCTACGGGGGGGCCAGTGGAGAGACCCAGTACTTC.

This clone was observed once. The chain couples TRBV28 to TRBJ1-1; TRBD1 matches at 7 bases. Unmatched junction bases numbered 2, after V lost 5 bases and J lost 5 bases. This CDR3 comprises 12 residues. The germline CDR1 and CDR2 sequences are MDHEN and SYDVKM. The CDR3 protein is CASSDRVTEAFF. CDR3 sequence (DNA): TGTGCCAGCAGTGACAGGGTGACTGAAGCTTTCTTT. Full variable domain (outside the CDR3, taken from reference TRBV28 and TRBJ1-1): DVKVTQSSRYLVKRTGEKVFLECVQDMDHENMFWYRQDPGLGLRLIYFSYDVKMKEKGDIPEGYSVSREKKERFSLILESASTNQTSMYLCASSDRVTEAFFGQGTRLTVV.

This chain links TRBV28 with TRBJ1-5; D is possibly TRBD1 (5 bases). The CDR3 sequence is 16 residues long. Germline CDR1 is MDHEN and CDR2 is SYDVKM. The V end was cut by 11 bases, the J end by 0 bases, with 20 bases between. The CDR3 loop reads CAAGWKGSHSNQPQHF. In nucleotides, the CDR3 is TGTGCCGCTGGCTGGAAGGGGAGTCATAGCAATCAGCCCCAGCATTTT.

The chain uses TRBV25-1 and TRBJ2-1, with D maybe TRBD1 (6 bases). V lost 0 bases and J lost 12, with 18 bases in between. The V gene's germline CDR1 is MGHDK and CDR2 SYGVNS. CDR3 length: 15 residues. CDR3 DNA: TGTGCCAGCAGTGAATATATGGGGCAGGGGTTTCGGCAGTTCTTC. Residues: CASSEYMGQGFRQFF.

J is TRBJ2-7 and V is TRBV5-6; D is tentatively TRBD1 or TRBD2 (5 bases each). The CDR3 length is 16 residues. Germline V gene data show CDR1 as SGHDT and CDR2 as YYEEEE. The ends were cut back, 0 bases at V and 4 bases at J, with 17 bases in the middle. CDR3 in amino acids: CASSLGATGWGYEQYF. DNA of the CDR3: TGTGCCAGCAGCTTGGGCGCGACGGGCTGGGGGTACGAGCAGTACTTC.

CDR3 region: CASSQVDRTYTGELFF. CDR3 DNA sequence: TGCGCCAGCAGCCAAGTCGATCGGACATACACCGGGGAGCTGTTTTTT. The chain employs TRBV4-1 and TRBJ2-2; D perhaps matches TRBD1 (5 bases). Trimming took off 1 base at V and 3 bases at J, with 12 bases between the two ends. The CDR3 is 16 amino acids. Germline V lookup: CDR1 MGHRA, CDR2 YSYEKL.

The chain uses TRBV11-3 and TRBJ2-3; 8 positions match TRBD1. Per the germline V gene, CDR1 is SGHNT and CDR2 is YENEEA. J was trimmed by 2 bases and V by 5 bases; bases with no gene match: 6. The CDR3 totals 15 residues. The chain's CDR3 is CASSEGQGSTDTQYF. CDR3 bases: TGTGCCAGCAGCGAAGGACAGGGTTCCACAGATACGCAGTATTTT.

V gene TRBV20-1 combines with J gene TRBJ2-7; D is ambiguous. V was pared by 6 bases and J by 2 bases, with 8 bases between. The CDR3 spans 11 residues. CDR1 and CDR2 (germline): DFQATT, SNEGSKA (reference sequence). The CDR3 sequence is CSAKDTYEQYF. The CDR3 nucleotides read TGCAGTGCAAAAGACACCTACGAGCAGTACTTC.

The CDR3 coding sequence is TGTGCCAGCAGCCCACTAGCGGGGGGATCCCAAGAGACCCAGTACTTC. Its translation: CASSPLAGGSQETQYF. The J gene is TRBJ2-5, the V gene TRBV9, with 12 positions matching TRBD2. Trimming at V came to 4 bases and at J to 1 base, leaving 5 bases not matched to a gene. The CDR3 consists of 16 residues. Germline V gives CDR1 SGDLS, CDR2 YYNGEE. The full variable domain, in which reference TRBV9 and TRBJ2-5 provide the parts outside the CDR3, is DSGVTQTPKHLITATGQRVTLRCSPRSGDLSVYWYQQSLDQGLQFLIQYYNGEERAKGNILERFSAQQFPDLHSELNLSSLELGDSALYFCASSPLAGGSQETQYFGPGTRLLVL.

J is TRBJ1-3 and V is TRBV10-3; D is unclear. Germline CDR1 and CDR2: ENHRY and SYGVKD. This CDR3 has 15 residues. Trimming left V 3 bases short and J 0 bases short, with 9 bases between. The CDR3 bases are TGTGCCATCAGTGAACAGAGTTACTCTGGAAACACCATATATTTT. As protein: CAISEQSYSGNTIYF.

This chain connects TRBV9 to TRBJ1-2; TRBD1 matches 9 bases. Germline V gene data show CDR1 as SGDLS and CDR2 as YYNGEE. Germline trimming cut 4 bases from V and 7 bases from J; bases unmatched to any gene: 11. The CDR3 loop spans 15 amino acids. CDR3 sequence reads: CASSPLSPGQGGYTF. For the CDR3, the DNA is TGTGCCAGCAGCCCCCTCTCTCCGGGACAGGGTGGCTACACCTTC. Supplemented by reference TRBV9 and TRBJ1-2, the full variable domain reads DSGVTQTPKHLITATGQRVTLRCSPRSGDLSVYWYQQSLDQGLQFLIQYYNGEERAKGNILERFSAQQFPDLHSELNLSSLELGDSALYFCASSPLSPGQGGYTFGSGTRLTVV.

This chain joins TRBV6-5 and TRBJ2-7; D may be TRBD2 (6 bases). This CDR3 has 13 residues. Germline V gives CDR1 MNHEY, CDR2 SVGAGI. Trimming left V 7 bases short and J 1 base short, with 11 bases between. CDR3 region: CASTGTPSYEQYF. CDR3 sequence (DNA): TGTGCCAGCACCGGGACTCCTTCCTACGAGCAGTACTTC.

This rearrangement joins TRBV19 to TRBJ1-3; unclear D gene. CDR1 is LNHDA and CDR2 is SQIVND in the germline V gene (reference sequence). V was shortened by 3 bases and J by 0 bases, with 9 bases between the two germline ends. This CDR3 contains 15 residues. The CDR3 is CASSISVASGNTIYF. The CDR3 DNA follows: TGTGCCAGTAGTATTAGTGTTGCCTCTGGAAACACCATATATTTT.

The chain combines TRBV4-1 with TRBJ2-5; 8 nucleotides line up with TRBD2. This CDR3 spans 15 amino acids. Trimming removed 4 bases from V and 5 bases from J; junction bases left unmatched: 9. Germline CDR1 reads MGHRA; CDR2 reads YSYEKL. In DNA, the CDR3 is TGCGCCAGCAGCCCGGATCGACTAGCGAAGGAGACCCAGTACTTC. Protein product: CASSPDRLAKETQYF.

This clone came up a few times. The V call is TRBV6-5, the J call TRBJ2-4; TRBD2 matches 7 bases. V was clipped by 7 bases and J by 10 bases; unmatched bases: 7. From germline, CDR1 is MNHEY and CDR2 SVGAGI. The CDR3 is made up of 12 amino acids. The CDR3 here is CASIGTGGIQYF. In DNA, the CDR3 is TGTGCCAGCATTGGGACCGGGGGGATTCAGTACTTC.

The chain employs TRBV6-5 and TRBJ2-7; TRBD1 or TRBD2 may be the D gene (5 bases each). This CDR3 spans 14 amino acids. V lost 8 bases and J lost 3, with 17 bases in between. Per germline, CDR1 MNHEY and CDR2 SVGAGI. CDR3 nucleotide sequence: TGTGCCAGCCGGTCTGGGGGACCCAACTACGAGCAGTACTTC. Its translation: CASRSGGPNYEQYF.

The rearrangement uses TRBV7-7 and TRBJ1-5; TRBD1 aligns across 11 bases. Looked up from germline, CDR1 is SSHAT and CDR2 is FNYEAQ (reference sequence). With 5 bases clipped from V and 7 bases from J, the junction kept 7 bases outside the gene matches. The CDR3 has 15 residues. The CDR3 region has the DNA TGTGCCAGCAGCCACTACCGGGACAGGGGGCAGCCCCAGCATTTT. Residues: CASSHYRDRGQPQHF.

The chain is built from TRBV5-4 and TRBJ1-1, with 9 positions matching TRBD1. The CDR3 contains 15 residues. Per the germline V gene, CDR1 is SGHNT and CDR2 is YYREEE (reference sequence). V trimming: 3 bases; J trimming: 7 bases; junction bases outside the gene matches: 10. The DNA of the CDR3 is TGTGCCAGCAGCTCGCAACAGGGGGCGGTGAGTGAAGCTTTCTTT. Encoded protein: CASSSQQGAVSEAFF. The complete variable domain, with remaining parts taken from reference TRBV5-4 and TRBJ1-1, reads ETGVTQSPTHLIKTRGQQVTLRCSSQSGHNTVSWYQQALGQGPQFIFQYYREEENGRGNFPPRFSGLQFPNYSSELNVNALELDDSALYLCASSSQQGAVSEAFFGQGTRLTVV.

The chain joins TRBV6-6 to TRBJ2-7; no clear D gene. CDR1 MNHNY and CDR2 SVGAGI come from the germline V gene (reference sequence). V lost 7 bases and J 0 bases, leaving 13 bases between the germline ends. This CDR3 is built from 14 residues. As DNA, the CDR3 is TGTGCCAGCACCCAGATGAGTCTCTCCTACGAGCAGTACTTC. Its translation: CASTQMSLSYEQYF.

This clone has a handful of counts. This chain uses TRBV2 with TRBJ2-3; D call uncertain. V was cut by 7 bases and J by 3 bases, with 8 bases left in between. The CDR3 covers 12 residues. Per the germline V gene, CDR1 is SNHLY and CDR2 is FYNNEI. CDR3 DNA: TGTGCCAGCAATTTAGGAACAGATACGCAGTATTTT. This sequence encodes CASNLGTDTQYF.

This sequence joins TRBV27 and TRBJ2-1, with 9 bases identical to TRBD2. Germline V gives CDR1 MNHEY, CDR2 SMNVEV (reference sequence). V shed 6 bases and J 5 bases; nucleotides not matched to a gene: 14. The CDR3 sequence is 17 residues long. The CDR3 spells CASRWGAGGLFDNEQFF. DNA for the CDR3: TGTGCCAGCAGATGGGGAGCGGGGGGCCTGTTCGACAATGAGCAGTTCTTC.

The rearrangement links TRBV5-6 to TRBJ2-7; 9 nucleotides align to TRBD1. Germline values: CDR1 SGHDT, CDR2 YYEEEE. The CDR3 covers 14 residues. Trimming cost V 4 bases and J 5 bases; bases outside gene matches: 7. CDR3 amino acids: CASSPRQGGNEQYF. The CDR3 nucleotides are TGTGCCAGCAGCCCACGACAGGGGGGGAACGAGCAGTACTTC.